These T cell receptor beta chains were read from a single sample in a study of blood T cell repertoires in COVID-19. Produced via immunoSEQ multiplex PCR; TCRdb's table is partial and in-frame only. The table lists about 220,000 clones, more than 65% of them singletons. Sequencing was performed on peripheral blood. The receptors derive from a woman aged 60-70 years with acute or convalescent COVID-19. CDR3s include the opening cysteine and the closing phenylalanine or tryptophan. The D gene is left open where the match is weak. Some rows have no size entry. The others give once, few or many, or a class for an expanded clone.

clone size	CDR3 length	V gene	J gene	D gene	CDR3 protein	CDR3 DNA
NA	13	TRBV19	TRBJ2-1	TRBD1	CASSGTGYNEQFF	TGTGCCAGTAGTGGGACAGGGTACAATGAGCAGTTCTTC
NA	17	TRBV4-2	TRBJ1-5	NA	CASSQTGSRLTNQPQHF	TGTGCCAGCAGCCAAACCGGGTCCCGACTTACCAATCAGCCCCAGCATTTT
NA	14	TRBV24-1	TRBJ2-1	TRBD1	CATSDQGAGIEQFF	TGTGCCACCAGTGACCAGGGGGCGGGGATTGAGCAGTTCTTC
NA	15	TRBV30	TRBJ1-1	NA	CAWSPPDRVNTEAFF	TGTGCCTGGAGCCCACCGGACAGAGTGAACACTGAAGCTTTCTTT
once	13	TRBV2	TRBJ1-2	TRBD1	CASSARTGDGYTF	TGTGCCAGCAGCGCGCGGACAGGTGATGGCTACACCTTC
NA	14	TRBV19	TRBJ1-1	NA	CASSPGLSNTEAFF	TGTGCCAGTAGTCCGGGACTCTCGAACACTGAAGCTTTCTTT
NA	15	TRBV27	TRBJ2-1	TRBD1	CASNGQGKIDNEQFF	TGTGCCAGCAACGGACAGGGGAAAATAGACAATGAGCAGTTCTTC
NA	16	TRBV19	TRBJ1-2	TRBD1	CASSRYSGQGAYGYTF	TGTGCCAGTAGCCGCTACTCCGGGCAGGGGGCTTATGGCTACACCTTC
NA	13	TRBV3-1/TRBV3-2	TRBJ2-7	NA	CASSQAPYYEQYF	TGTGCCAGCAGCCAAGCCCCCTACTACGAGCAGTACTTC
NA	16	TRBV5-5	TRBJ1-4	NA	CASSLGTGTTNEKLFF	TGTGCCAGCAGCTTGGGAACAGGGACAACTAATGAAAAACTGTTTTTT
NA	14	TRBV9	TRBJ1-2	NA	CASSKTETNYGYTF	TGTGCCAGCAGCAAGACAGAGACTAACTATGGCTACACCTTC
once	16	TRBV7-2	TRBJ1-4	TRBD1	CASSLLQQGGNEKLFF	TGTGCCAGCAGCTTACTCCAACAGGGGGGGAATGAAAAACTGTTTTTT
NA	18	TRBV5-1	TRBJ1-2	NA	CASSLGGARETSAYGYTF	TGCGCCAGCAGCTTGGGAGGGGCCCGGGAGACCTCAGCCTATGGCTACACCTTC
NA	15	TRBV19	TRBJ1-6	TRBD1	CASSDRDRRNSPLHF	TGTGCCAGTAGTGACCGGGACAGGAGAAATTCACCCCTCCACTTT
NA	16	TRBV27	TRBJ2-1	TRBD2	CASSLAGGPRSNEQFF	TGTGCCAGCTCCCTAGCGGGGGGGCCGCGGTCTAATGAGCAGTTCTTC
few	11	TRBV12-3/TRBV12-4	TRBJ1-2	NA	CASSSGFGYTF	TGTGCCAGCAGTTCAGGGTTTGGCTACACCTTC
NA	17	TRBV5-8	TRBJ2-2	TRBD2	CASSSSSGSGVTGELFF	TGTGCCAGCAGCTCAAGCAGTGGTAGCGGGGTCACCGGGGAGCTGTTTTTT
NA	16	TRBV13	TRBJ2-3	TRBD2	CASSLGAGGLLDTQYF	TGTGCCAGCAGCTTGGGAGCGGGGGGGCTGTTAGATACGCAGTATTTT